The 18 T cell receptor beta chains in this list originate from one sample, sequenced in a study of T cell responses to AZD1222 COVID-19 vaccine. The method was immunoSEQ multiplex PCR; TCRdb's version includes in-frame clones alone and lacks a portion of them. The profile shows approximately 85,000 clones, about 90% of them singletons. The sample here was peripheral blood, taken on day 0 of AZD1222 vaccination. These receptors originate from an adult in good health.

The chain combines TRBV28 with TRBJ1-6; D not certain. The germline gives CDR1 MDHEN, CDR2 SYDVKM. Trimming cost V 7 bases and J 7 bases, with 14 bases left between them. This CDR3 is 14 amino acids long. The CDR3 DNA is TGTGCCAGCAACCAACCCCCAGTGAATTCACCCCTCCACTTT. It yields the protein CASNQPPVNSPLHF.

This sequence joins TRBV10-3 and TRBJ1-5; D gene unclear. CDR3 length: 14 amino acids. Deletions cut 3 bases from V and 6 bases from J, with 12 bases between. Germline-derived CDR1 and CDR2 are ENHRY and SYGVKD. CDR3 loop: CAISERGWGQPQHF. In DNA, the CDR3 is TGTGCCATCAGTGAACGAGGGTGGGGTCAGCCCCAGCATTTT.

The V call is TRBV7-8, the J call TRBJ1-2; D possibly corresponds to TRBD1 (5 bases). Between the trimmed V and J ends, which lost 0 bases and 0 bases, there was a span of 11 bases. The CDR3 spans 16 residues. Germline V gives CDR1 SGHVS, CDR2 FQNEAQ. CDR3 sequence: CASSLARVGANYGYTF. As DNA, the CDR3 is TGTGCCAGCAGCTTAGCCAGGGTTGGGGCTAACTATGGCTACACCTTC. Drawing the rest from reference TRBV7-8 and TRBJ1-2, the complete variable domain is GAGVSQSPRYKVAKRGQDVALRCDPISGHVSLFWYQQALGQGPEFLTYFQNEAQLDKSGLPSDRFFAERPEGSVSTLKIQRTQQEDSAVYLCASSLARVGANYGYTFGSGTRLTVV.

This clone showed up just a few times. This chain's CDR3 is CASSRLNGQERRGTF. The CDR3 region has the DNA TGTGCCAGCAGCCGTTTAAATGGACAGGAGAGGAGGGGGACCTTC. V is TRBV7-9 and J is TRBJ1-2; 7 bases fit TRBD1. With 5 bases clipped from V and 14 bases from J, the junction kept 20 bases outside the gene matches. The germline V gene encodes CDR1 SEHNR and CDR2 FQNEAQ (reference sequence). This CDR3 contains 15 residues.

The chain recombines TRBV19 with TRBJ2-1, with D possibly TRBD1 on 6 matching bases. CDR1 and CDR2 (germline): LNHDA, SQIVND (reference sequence). V was clipped by 2 bases and J by 8 bases, with 22 bases between them. This CDR3 has 17 residues. The CDR3 DNA sequence: TGTGCCAGTAGTATACCGACGGGCAAAGGGGGAATTTATGAGCAGTTCTTC. Its translation is CASSIPTGKGGIYEQFF.

V and J are TRBV4-1 and TRBJ1-5; TRBD1 aligns across 7 bases. V was pared by 1 base and J by 4 bases, with 10 bases of the junction left unmatched. The CDR3 is 17 amino acids. The germline CDR1 and CDR2 sequences are MGHRA and YSYEKL. The CDR3 sequence: CASSQGQGGAWNQPQHF. In DNA, the CDR3 is TGCGCCAGCAGCCAAGGCCAGGGGGGCGCTTGGAATCAGCCCCAGCATTTT.

The chain is built from TRBV19 and TRBJ1-6, with 7 bases matching TRBD1. Germline CDR1 LNHDA, CDR2 SQIVND (reference sequence). Trimming at V came to 5 bases and at J to 4 bases, leaving 8 bases not matched to a gene. This CDR3 spans 16 amino acids. The CDR3 here is CASSPVDRSYNSPLHF. Written as DNA, the CDR3 is TGTGCCAGTAGTCCCGTGGACAGGTCTTATAATTCACCCCTCCACTTT.

This chain links TRBV6-5 with TRBJ1-5; D might be TRBD1 (5 bases). With 9 bases removed from V and 1 base from J, the gap between germline ends came to 16 bases. This CDR3 region has 15 residues. The germline gives CDR1 MNHEY, CDR2 SVGAGI. This CDR3 is CASQGTSGSNQPQHF. DNA of the CDR3: TGTGCCAGTCAAGGAACCTCAGGGAGCAATCAGCCCCAGCATTTT.

In nucleotides, the CDR3 is TGTGCCAGCAGTCCAGACAGGGATTCCTACGAGCAGTACTTC. It encodes CASSPDRDSYEQYF. The chain combines TRBV6-5 with TRBJ2-7; TRBD1 aligns across 7 bases. The germline gives CDR1 MNHEY, CDR2 SVGAGI. The CDR3 has 14 amino acids. With 5 bases clipped from V and 1 base from J, the junction kept 5 bases outside the gene matches.

This chain links TRBV6-1 with TRBJ2-1; 7 bases are a match to TRBD2. The ends lost 0 bases at V and 4 bases at J; junction bases unmatched: 0. From germline, CDR1 is MNHNS and CDR2 SASEGT. CDR3 length: 14 amino acids. CDR3 DNA sequence: TGTGCCAGCAGTGAAGCGGGAGGGTACAATGAGCAGTTCTTC. It translates to CASSEAGGYNEQFF.

The J gene is TRBJ2-3, the V gene TRBV7-9; D remains ambiguous. Trimming took off 8 bases at V and 3 bases at J, with 9 bases between the two ends. Looked up from germline, CDR1 is SEHNR and CDR2 is FQNEAQ (reference sequence). The CDR3 is 12 residues long. CDR3 coding DNA: TGTGCCAGCGGCGGTGTAACAGATACGCAGTATTTT. Amino acid sequence: CASGGVTDTQYF.

This chain uses TRBV7-5 with TRBJ1-5; whether TRBD1, the table's D call, matches the DNA was not checked. TRBV7-5 is shown as a pseudogene. There are 18 residues in the CDR3. The CDR3 bases are TGTGCCAGAAGCTTAGTAGATCCCCGGCAGGTTAGCAATCAGCCCCAGCATTTT. This translates into CARSLVDPRQVSNQPQHF.

This clone appeared a single time. The rearrangement joins TRBV27 to TRBJ2-1; D is unclear. Germline-derived CDR1 and CDR2 are MNHEY and SMNVEV (reference sequence). The V end lost 2 bases, the J end lost 1 base, and 3 bases lay between the germline ends. The CDR3 runs 13 residues. This CDR3 reads CASSLMSYNEQFF. The CDR3 DNA follows: TGTGCCAGCAGTTTAATGTCCTACAATGAGCAGTTCTTC.

The chain recombines TRBV25-1 with TRBJ1-5; the D gene is possibly TRBD1 (5 bases). Trimming pared 3 bases from V and 4 bases from J, leaving 7 bases between. The CDR3 covers 13 residues. From germline, CDR1 is MGHDK and CDR2 SYGVNS. CDR3 bases: TGTGCCAGCAGTGACGCAGGGAATCAGCCCCAGCATTTT. Protein sequence: CASSDAGNQPQHF.

V gene TRBV7-2 combines with J gene TRBJ1-1; D perhaps matches TRBD1 (6 bases). The CDR3 has 15 residues. CDR1 and CDR2 (germline): SGHTA, FQGNSA. Trimming removed 4 bases from V and 4 bases from J, with 16 bases in between. CDR3 DNA sequence: TGTGCCAGCAGCTCCCAGCCCACAGGGCCCACTGAAGCTTTCTTT. It encodes CASSSQPTGPTEAFF.

The chain is built from TRBV30 and TRBJ2-1, with TRBD2 matching 10 bases. CDR1 and CDR2 (germline): GTSNPN, SVGIG (reference sequence). Trimming at V came to 1 base and at J to 0 bases, leaving 12 bases not matched to a gene. The CDR3 has 19 amino acids. The CDR3 sequence: CAWSGERGGLPSSYNEQFF. The CDR3 DNA is TGTGCCTGGAGTGGGGAGCGGGGGGGCCTCCCCAGCTCCTACAATGAGCAGTTCTTC.

The rearrangement joins TRBV2 to TRBJ1-2; D remains unclear. Germline V gene data show CDR1 as SNHLY and CDR2 as FYNNEI. Between the trimmed V and J ends, which lost 2 bases and 13 bases, there was a span of 11 bases. This CDR3 is 11 amino acids long. CDR3 protein: CASSESGTFTF. CDR3 coding DNA: TGTGCCAGCAGTGAATCCGGAACTTTCACCTTC.

The chain links TRBV10-3 to TRBJ2-2, with 11 bases lining up with TRBD2. The CDR3 sequence is 16 residues long. Germline-derived CDR1 and CDR2 are ENHRY and SYGVKD. V lost 6 bases, J lost 2 bases, and 5 bases stayed unmatched. The chain's CDR3 is CAIRGLAGFNTGELFF. The CDR3 DNA sequence: TGTGCCATCAGAGGACTAGCGGGTTTCAACACCGGGGAGCTGTTTTTT.